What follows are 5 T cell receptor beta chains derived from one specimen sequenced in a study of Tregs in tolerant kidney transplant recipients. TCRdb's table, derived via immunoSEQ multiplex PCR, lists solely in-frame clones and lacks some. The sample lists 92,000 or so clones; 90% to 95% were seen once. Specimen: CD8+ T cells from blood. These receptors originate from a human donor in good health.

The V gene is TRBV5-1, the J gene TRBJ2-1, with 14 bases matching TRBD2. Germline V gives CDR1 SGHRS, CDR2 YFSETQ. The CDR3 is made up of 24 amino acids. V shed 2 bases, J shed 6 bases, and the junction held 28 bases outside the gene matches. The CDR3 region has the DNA TGCGCCAGCAGCTTCCCTTACTTCTCTCCGGGACTAGCGGGAGCCGAGTTGGACCCCAATGAGCAGTTCTTC. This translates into CASSFPYFSPGLAGAELDPNEQFF.

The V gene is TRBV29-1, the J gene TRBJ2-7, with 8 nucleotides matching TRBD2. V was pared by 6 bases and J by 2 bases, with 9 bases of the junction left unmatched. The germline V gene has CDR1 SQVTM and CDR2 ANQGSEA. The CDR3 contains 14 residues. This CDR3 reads CSVRDGGAAYEQYF. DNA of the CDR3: TGCAGCGTCCGGGACGGGGGGGCCGCCTACGAGCAGTACTTC.

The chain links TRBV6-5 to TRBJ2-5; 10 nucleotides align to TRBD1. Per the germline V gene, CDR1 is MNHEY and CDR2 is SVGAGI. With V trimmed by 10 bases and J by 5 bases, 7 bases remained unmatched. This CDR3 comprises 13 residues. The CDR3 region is CATLTGGRETQYF. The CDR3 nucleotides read TGTGCCACCTTGACAGGGGGCAGGGAGACCCAGTACTTC.

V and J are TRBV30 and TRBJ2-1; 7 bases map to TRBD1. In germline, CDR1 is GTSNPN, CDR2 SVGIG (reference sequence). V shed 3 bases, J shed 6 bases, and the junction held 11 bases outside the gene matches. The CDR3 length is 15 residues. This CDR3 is CAWRLLRDSPNEQFF. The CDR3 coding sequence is TGTGCCTGGAGATTGTTACGGGACAGTCCCAATGAGCAGTTCTTC.

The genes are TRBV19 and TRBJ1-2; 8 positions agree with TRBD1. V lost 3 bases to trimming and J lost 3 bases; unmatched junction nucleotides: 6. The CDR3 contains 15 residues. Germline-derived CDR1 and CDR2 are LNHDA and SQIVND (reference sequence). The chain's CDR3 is CASSIRTGSDYGYTF. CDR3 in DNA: TGTGCCAGTAGTATCCGGACAGGGTCTGACTATGGCTACACCTTC.